These 13 T cell receptor beta chains were all obtained from the same sample, sequenced in a study of blood T cell repertoires in COVID-19. Profiled with immunoSEQ multiplex PCR; TCRdb holds only in-frame clones, not every one. The data hold about 310,000 clones, with around 89% observed a single time. The sequenced material came from PBMCs or T cells enriched from blood (not recorded which). These receptors all come from a woman aged 18-29 years with acute COVID-19.

This clone occurred once. The chain joins TRBV11-3 to TRBJ1-6; 7 positions agree with TRBD1. Germline V gene lookup returns CDR1 SGHNT and CDR2 YENEEA. CDR3 length: 13 amino acids. After removal of 8 bases from V and 8 bases from J, the junction contained 6 bases not matched to a gene. Here the CDR3 reads CASGWTGDSPLHF. CDR3 bases: TGTGCCAGCGGATGGACAGGAGATTCACCCCTCCACTTT.

The chain has TRBV7-9 and TRBJ1-4; TRBD1 is a possible D gene (5 bases). Trimming removed 3 bases at V and 3 bases at J, with 14 bases between. CDR3 size: 16 residues. Germline CDR1 is SEHNR and CDR2 is FQNEAQ (reference sequence). CDR3 in DNA: TGTGCCAGCAGCTTGGGAAGCAGGGATCCTAATGAAAAACTGTTTTTT. It yields the protein CASSLGSRDPNEKLFF.

V gene TRBV18 combines with J gene TRBJ1-5, with a possible D match to TRBD1 (6 bases). CDR3 length: 14 amino acids. With 2 bases removed from V and 2 bases from J, the gap between germline ends came to 7 bases. Germline V CDR1 and CDR2: KGHSH, LQKENI. CDR3: CASSPNRGNQPQHF. The CDR3, as DNA: TGTGCCAGCTCACCAAACAGGGGCAATCAGCCCCAGCATTTT.

V gene TRBV24-1 combines with J gene TRBJ1-2; 8 bases agree with TRBD1. Unmatched junction bases numbered 5, after V lost 4 bases and J lost 8 bases. Per germline, CDR1 KGHDR and CDR2 SFDVKD. The CDR3 consists of 13 residues. The CDR3, as DNA: TGTGCCACCAGTGAAAGGACAGGGCGCGGCTACACCTTC. This codes for CATSERTGRGYTF.

The chain has TRBV11-3 and TRBJ2-1; possibly TRBD2 for D (6 bases). Germline V gene lookup returns CDR1 SGHNT and CDR2 YENEEA. The CDR3 totals 16 residues. The V gene lost 3 bases and the J gene lost 2 bases, with 14 bases spanning the gap. The CDR3 protein is CASSFQISGTYNEQFF. The DNA of the CDR3 is TGTGCCAGCAGCTTTCAAATTAGCGGAACCTACAATGAGCAGTTCTTC. The entire variable domain, with the rest obtained from reference TRBV11-3 and TRBJ2-1, is as follows: EAGVVQSPRYKIIEKKQPVAFWCNPISGHNTLYWYLQNLGQGPELLIRYENEEAVDDSQLPKDRFSAERLKGVDSTLKIQPAELGDSAVYLCASSFQISGTYNEQFFGPGTRLTVL.

V usage is TRBV12-5 and J usage is TRBJ1-2; D is perhaps TRBD1 (6 bases). The CDR3 is 13 amino acids. CDR1 is LGHNT, CDR2 FRNRAP, per germline. Trimming pared 4 bases from V and 6 bases from J, leaving 12 bases between. The CDR3 DNA reads TGTGCTAGTGGTTGGGCCCGACAGGATGGCTACACCTTC. As protein: CASGWARQDGYTF.

This chain joins TRBV25-1 and TRBJ1-2; no clear D. The CDR3 totals 13 residues. Deletions cut 2 bases from V and 2 bases from J, with 6 bases between. Germline CDR1 MGHDK, CDR2 SYGVNS. CDR3 DNA sequence: TGTGCCAGCAGTGAAGACGGGAACTATGGCTACACCTTC. This sequence encodes CASSEDGNYGYTF.

The chain joins TRBV18 to TRBJ1-1; 9 bases map to TRBD1. The CDR3 totals 15 residues. Trimming at V came to 3 bases and at J to 0 bases, leaving 2 bases not matched to a gene. The germline V gene has CDR1 KGHSH and CDR2 LQKENI. CDR3 in amino acids: CASSPGDRVNTEAFF. In DNA, the CDR3 is TGTGCCAGCTCACCTGGGGACAGGGTGAACACTGAAGCTTTCTTT.

The chain carries TRBV29-1 and TRBJ2-3; D perhaps matches TRBD2 (6 bases). Trimming took off 5 bases at V and 0 bases at J, with 9 bases between the two ends. The CDR3 loop spans 13 amino acids. Per the germline V gene, CDR1 is SQVTM and CDR2 is ANQGSEA. CDR3 amino acids: CSVRRESTDTQYF. DNA of the CDR3: TGCAGCGTTAGGAGGGAGAGCACAGATACGCAGTATTTT.

The chain combines TRBV5-3 with TRBJ1-1; D possibly corresponds to TRBD1 (5 bases). TRBV5-3 is an ORF, and what it does is uncertain. Trimming took 7 bases from V and 7 from J, leaving 11 bases between them. The CDR3 is made up of 11 amino acids. The CDR3 region has the DNA TGTGCCAGACTCAGGAGGGGTGAAGCTTTCTTT. As protein: CARLRRGEAFF.

The chain joins TRBV5-1 to TRBJ1-4, with TRBD1 as a possible D gene (6 bases). Looked up from germline, CDR1 is SGHRS and CDR2 is YFSETQ. Deletions cut 2 bases from V and 7 bases from J, with 24 bases between. This CDR3 is built from 18 residues. Here the CDR3 DNA reads TGCGCCAGCAGCTTTCGGGGAAGAGGAGGAACAGGGTCTGAAAAACTGTTTTTT. Protein product: CASSFRGRGGTGSEKLFF.

This clone has a single count. This chain uses TRBV6-5 with TRBJ1-2, with a tentative D call TRBD1 (6 bases). The CDR3 consists of 14 residues. CDR1 and CDR2 (germline): MNHEY, SVGAGI. V dropped 6 bases and J dropped 1 base, with 12 bases sitting between them. CDR3 amino acids: CASRLGRGNYGYTF. The CDR3 DNA follows: TGTGCCAGCAGACTGGGCAGGGGTAACTATGGCTACACCTTC.

The chain joins TRBV28 to TRBJ1-1; D remains ambiguous. Trimming pared 2 bases from V and 0 bases from J, leaving 7 bases between. Per germline, CDR1 MDHEN and CDR2 SYDVKM. The CDR3 runs to 14 residues. The CDR3 loop reads CASSLEELNTEAFF. DNA of the CDR3: TGTGCCAGCAGTTTAGAGGAGTTGAACACTGAAGCTTTCTTT.